There are a few counts of the clone carrying this T cell receptor beta chain. The antigen is undetermined. For the second PCR, which ran for roughly 7 to 11 cycles, a sample-barcoded 5' primer and a J-beta primer mix were used. TCRdb reprocessed the 5' RACE reads with MiXCR, giving one entry per CDR3 protein. The sample records hundreds of thousands of distinct CDR3 sequences, around 43% being singletons. This sample is drawn from a study of blood T cells in healthy people across ages. General study results and limits: Per-million-T-cell TCR beta diversity fell roughly linearly with age.

The receptor comes from a man in his sixties in good health. Sequencing input: blood.

The CDR3 DNA reads as TGCGCCAGCAGCCACCCGGTGGCAGGAGTCAACACTGAAGCTTTCTTT. Its protein product is CASSHPVAGVNTEAFF. This chain links TRBV4-1 with TRBJ1-1; D remains ambiguous. The CDR3 runs to 16 residues. Germline V gene data show CDR1 as MGHRA and CDR2 as YSYEKL. V was pared by 3 bases and J by 2 bases, with 16 bases between.